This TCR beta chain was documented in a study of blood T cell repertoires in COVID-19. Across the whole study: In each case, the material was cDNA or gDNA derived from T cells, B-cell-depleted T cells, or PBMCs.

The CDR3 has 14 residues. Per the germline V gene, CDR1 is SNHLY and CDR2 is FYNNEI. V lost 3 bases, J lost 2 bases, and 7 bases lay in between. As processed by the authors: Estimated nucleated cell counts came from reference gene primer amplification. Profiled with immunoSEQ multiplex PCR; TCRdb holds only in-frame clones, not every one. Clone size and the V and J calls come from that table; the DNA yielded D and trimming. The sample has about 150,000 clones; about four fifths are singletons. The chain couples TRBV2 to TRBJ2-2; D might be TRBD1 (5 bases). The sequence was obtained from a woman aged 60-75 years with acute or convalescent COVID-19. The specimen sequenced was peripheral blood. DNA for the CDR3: TGTGCCAGCAGTGAGCAGGGTAACACCGGGGAGCTGTTTTTT. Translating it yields CASSEQGNTGELFF.